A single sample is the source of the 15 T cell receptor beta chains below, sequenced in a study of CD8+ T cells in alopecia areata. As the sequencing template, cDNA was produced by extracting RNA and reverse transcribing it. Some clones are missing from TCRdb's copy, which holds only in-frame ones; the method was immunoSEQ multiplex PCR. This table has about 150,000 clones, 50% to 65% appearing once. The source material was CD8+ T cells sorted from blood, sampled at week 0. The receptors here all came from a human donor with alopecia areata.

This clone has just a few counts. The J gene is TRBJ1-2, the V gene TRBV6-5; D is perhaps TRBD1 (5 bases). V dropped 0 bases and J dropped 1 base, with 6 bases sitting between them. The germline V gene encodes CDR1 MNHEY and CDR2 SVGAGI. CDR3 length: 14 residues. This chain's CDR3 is CASSYSGGNYGYTF. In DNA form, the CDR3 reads TGTGCCAGCAGTTACTCGGGGGGTAACTATGGCTACACCTTC.

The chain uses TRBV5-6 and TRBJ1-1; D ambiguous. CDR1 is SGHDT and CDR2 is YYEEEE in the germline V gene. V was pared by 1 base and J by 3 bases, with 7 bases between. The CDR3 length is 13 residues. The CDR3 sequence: CASSLMQDTEAFF. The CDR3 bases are TGTGCCAGCAGCTTGATGCAGGACACTGAAGCTTTCTTT.

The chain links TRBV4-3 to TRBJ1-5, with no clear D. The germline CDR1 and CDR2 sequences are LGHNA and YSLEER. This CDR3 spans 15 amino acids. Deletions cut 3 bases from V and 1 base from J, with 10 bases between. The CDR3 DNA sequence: TGCGCCAGCAGCCAGGCCTACAAAAGCAATCAGCCCCAGCATTTT. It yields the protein CASSQAYKSNQPQHF.

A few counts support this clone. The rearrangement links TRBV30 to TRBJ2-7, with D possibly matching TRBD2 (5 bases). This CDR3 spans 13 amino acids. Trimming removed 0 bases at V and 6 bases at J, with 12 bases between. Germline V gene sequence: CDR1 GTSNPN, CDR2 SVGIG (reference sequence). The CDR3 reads CAWSVLEGSEQYF. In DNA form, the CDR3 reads TGTGCCTGGAGTGTACTAGAAGGGAGCGAGCAGTACTTC.

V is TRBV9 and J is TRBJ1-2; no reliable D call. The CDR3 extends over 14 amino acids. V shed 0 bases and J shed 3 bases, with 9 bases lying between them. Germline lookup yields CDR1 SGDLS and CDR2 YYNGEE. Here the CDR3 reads CASSVGRTDYGYTF. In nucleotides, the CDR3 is TGTGCCAGCAGCGTAGGTAGGACGGACTATGGCTACACCTTC.

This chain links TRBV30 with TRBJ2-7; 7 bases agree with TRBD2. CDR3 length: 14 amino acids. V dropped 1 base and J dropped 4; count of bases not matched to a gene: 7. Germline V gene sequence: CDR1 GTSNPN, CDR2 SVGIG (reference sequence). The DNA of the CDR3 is TGTGCCTGGAGTGATGGGGGGGTTCAGTACGAGCAGTACTTC. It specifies CAWSDGGVQYEQYF.

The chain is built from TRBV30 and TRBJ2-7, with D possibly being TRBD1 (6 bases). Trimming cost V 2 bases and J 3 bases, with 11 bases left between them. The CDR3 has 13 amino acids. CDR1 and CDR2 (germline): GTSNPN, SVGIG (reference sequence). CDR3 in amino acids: CAWSTDSFYEQYF. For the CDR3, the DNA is TGTGCCTGGAGTACGGACAGCTTCTACGAGCAGTACTTC. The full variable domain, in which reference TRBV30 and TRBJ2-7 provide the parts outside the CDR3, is SQTIHQWPATLVQPVGSPLSLECTVEGTSNPNLYWYRQAAGRGLQLLFYSVGIGQISSEVPQNLSASRPQDRQFILSSKKLLLSDSGFYLCAWSTDSFYEQYFGPGTRLTVT.

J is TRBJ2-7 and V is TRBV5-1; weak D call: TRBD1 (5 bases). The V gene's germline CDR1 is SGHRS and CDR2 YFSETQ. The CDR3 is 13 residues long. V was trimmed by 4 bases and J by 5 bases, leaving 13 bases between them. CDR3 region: CASSVWQDNEQYF. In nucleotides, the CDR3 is TGCGCCAGCAGCGTCTGGCAGGACAACGAGCAGTACTTC.

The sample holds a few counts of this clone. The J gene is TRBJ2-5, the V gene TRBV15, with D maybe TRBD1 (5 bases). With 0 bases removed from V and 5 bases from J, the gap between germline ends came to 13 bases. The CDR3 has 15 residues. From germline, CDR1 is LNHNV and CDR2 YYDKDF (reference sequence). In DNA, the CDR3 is TGTGCCACCAGCAGAGACCAGGGTATCTTGGAGACCCAGTACTTC. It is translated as CATSRDQGILETQYF.

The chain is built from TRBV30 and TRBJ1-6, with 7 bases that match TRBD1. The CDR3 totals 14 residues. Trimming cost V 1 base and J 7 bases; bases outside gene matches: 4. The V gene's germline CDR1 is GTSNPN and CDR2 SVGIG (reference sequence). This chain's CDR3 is CAWSAGTANSPLHF. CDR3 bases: TGTGCCTGGAGTGCCGGGACAGCAAATTCACCCCTCCACTTT. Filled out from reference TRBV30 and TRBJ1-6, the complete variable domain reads SQTIHQWPATLVQPVGSPLSLECTVEGTSNPNLYWYRQAAGRGLQLLFYSVGIGQISSEVPQNLSASRPQDRQFILSSKKLLLSDSGFYLCAWSAGTANSPLHFGNGTRLTVT.

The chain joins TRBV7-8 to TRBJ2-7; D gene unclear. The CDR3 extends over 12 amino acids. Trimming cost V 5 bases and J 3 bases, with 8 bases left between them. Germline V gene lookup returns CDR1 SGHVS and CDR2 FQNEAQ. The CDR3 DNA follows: TGTGCCAGCAGCCAAGGTGACTACGAGCAGTACTTC. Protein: CASSQGDYEQYF.

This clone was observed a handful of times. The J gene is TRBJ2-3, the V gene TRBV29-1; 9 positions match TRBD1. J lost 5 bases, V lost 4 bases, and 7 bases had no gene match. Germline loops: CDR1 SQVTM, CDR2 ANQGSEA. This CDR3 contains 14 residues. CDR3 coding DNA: TGCAGCGTTGCCGGGACAGGGTATAGAGATACGCAGTATTTT. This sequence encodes CSVAGTGYRDTQYF.

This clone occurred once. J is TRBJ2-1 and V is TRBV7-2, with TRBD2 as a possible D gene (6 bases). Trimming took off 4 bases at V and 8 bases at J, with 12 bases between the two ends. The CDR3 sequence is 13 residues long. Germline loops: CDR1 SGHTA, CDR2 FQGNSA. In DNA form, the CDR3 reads TGTGCCAGCAGCTCCGGCCCGGGGGATGAGCAGTTCTTC. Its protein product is CASSSGPGDEQFF.

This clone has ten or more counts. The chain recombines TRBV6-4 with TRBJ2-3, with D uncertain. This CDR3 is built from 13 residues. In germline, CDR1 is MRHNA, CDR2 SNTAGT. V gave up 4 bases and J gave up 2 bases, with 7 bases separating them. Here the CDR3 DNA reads TGTGCCAGCAGTGCCTCAACCACAGATACGCAGTATTTT. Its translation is CASSASTTDTQYF.

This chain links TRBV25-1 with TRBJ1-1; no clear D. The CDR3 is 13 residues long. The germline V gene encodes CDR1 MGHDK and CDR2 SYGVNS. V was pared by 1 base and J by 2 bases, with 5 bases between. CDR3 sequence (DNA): TGTGCCAGCAGTGAATTACGAAACACTGAAGCTTTCTTT. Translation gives CASSELRNTEAFF.